Below, 6 T cell receptor beta chains from the same sample are listed, as sequenced in a study of response to subunit inactivated influenza vaccine. From the RT-PCR reads, TCRdb called clonotypes with MiXCR, one entry per CDR3 protein. The data hold about 500,000 distinct CDR3 sequences, with approximately 15% observed a single time. Sequences were derived from CD4+ T cells sorted from PBMCs, sampled approximately 25 months after vaccination. These receptors were collected from a man aged 45-69 years who received an inactivated influenza vaccine.

The chain has TRBV30 and TRBJ1-4; D ambiguous. V gave up 2 bases and J gave up 0 bases, with 7 bases separating them. Germline V lookup: CDR1 GTSNPN, CDR2 SVGIG (reference sequence). The CDR3 has 14 residues. This CDR3 reads CAWSTAATNEKLFF. Here the CDR3 DNA reads TGTGCCTGGAGTACGGCTGCAACTAATGAAAAACTGTTTTTT.

The chain couples TRBV12-3 or TRBV12-4 to TRBJ1-2; TRBD1 might be the D (5 bases). Deletions cut 6 bases from V and 8 bases from J, with 16 bases between. CDR3 length equals 13 residues. The CDR3 loop reads CASSPWGGDGYTF. CDR3 coding DNA: TGTGCCAGCAGCCCCTGGGGGGGGGACGGCTACACCTTC.

The CDR3 nucleotides are TGTGCCAGTAGTTGGACAGGGGCTCTGCAAACAGATACGCAGTATTTT. It specifies CASSWTGALQTDTQYF. V usage is TRBV19 and J usage is TRBJ2-3; 9 nucleotides match TRBD1. CDR3 length: 16 amino acids. Trimming cost V 5 bases and J 3 bases; bases outside gene matches: 9. The V gene's germline CDR1 is LNHDA and CDR2 SQIVND (reference sequence).

The chain couples TRBV14 to TRBJ2-1; D possibly corresponds to TRBD2 (6 bases). Trimming pared 3 bases from V and 0 bases from J, leaving 15 bases between. CDR1 is SGHDN, CDR2 FVKESK, per germline. The CDR3 totals 17 residues. CDR3 DNA sequence: TGTGCCAGCAGCCAGGGGACTGCCTCGAGCTCCTACAATGAGCAGTTCTTC. This sequence encodes CASSQGTASSSYNEQFF.

This clonotype was detected many times. V gene TRBV7-2 combines with J gene TRBJ2-1; 7 bases line up with TRBD1. CDR3 length: 16 amino acids. Trimming at V came to 5 bases and at J to 0 bases, leaving 7 bases not matched to a gene. Per germline, CDR1 SGHTA and CDR2 FQGNSA. The CDR3 DNA reads as TGTGCCAGCAGCACACAGGGGACCCTCTCCTACAATGAGCAGTTCTTC. Translated, it gives CASSTQGTLSYNEQFF.

This clonotype was detected ten times or more. The CDR3 sequence is CSVVAGDGGYEQYF. In nucleotides, the CDR3 is TGCAGCGTAGTAGCGGGAGACGGTGGGTACGAGCAGTACTTC. The chain links TRBV20-1 to TRBJ2-7, with 9 bases aligning to TRBD2. This CDR3 contains 14 residues. Germline CDR1 is DFQATT and CDR2 is SNEGSKA (reference sequence).